Below are 7 T cell receptor beta chains sequenced from a single sample in a study of prognosis after radiotherapy for stage I lung cancer (dated by TCRdb to the early 2020s). These reads were obtained on an Illumina HiSeq 3000. Two rounds of multiplex PCR were used to amplify the TCR beta CDR3 region from genomic DNA. In the first PCR round, primers specific to each TRBV and TRBJ gene were used, and the primer sequences were filed in Chinese patent CN105087789A. TCRdb's own reprocessing of the public reads used fastp at Q25 and MiXCR and kept productive beta chains. Rows merge per CDR3 protein into single entries with the most common DNA and genes. The sample profile shows fewer than 20,000 distinct CDR3 sequences; around 47% of them were found once. In total, the top ten clones hold 35% to 50% of the sample. The source was PBMCs, collected before or after stereotactic body radiation therapy (not recorded which). The source is a donor aged 50 or older with non-small cell lung cancer.

This clonotype has a count of ten or more. The J gene is TRBJ2-4, the V gene TRBV4-1, with D tentatively TRBD1 (6 bases). The CDR3 runs 17 residues. The V gene's germline CDR1 is MGHRA and CDR2 YSYEKL. Trimming took 3 bases from V and 1 from J, leaving 16 bases between them. CDR3 DNA sequence: TGCGCCAGCAGCCACCCCGGACAGACAATCGCCAAAAACATTCAGTACTTC. It codes for CASSHPGQTIAKNIQYF.

This clonotype appeared once. Sequence at one end of the junction differs from germline and may be a read error. This chain uses TRBV7-2 with TRBJ1-1, with 7 positions matching TRBD1. Germline lookup yields CDR1 SGHTA and CDR2 FQGNSA. The CDR3 is 16 residues long. The DNA for the CDR3 is TGTGCTAGCAGCTTGGCCGGGACAGTGGGTAGGACTGAAGCTTTCTTT. It specifies CASSLAGTVGRTEAFF.

In its sample, this clonotype ranks as medium-sized (0.01 to 0.1%). The chain employs TRBV6-2 or TRBV6-3 and TRBJ1-3; the match to TRBD1 covers 7 bases. The V segment lost 6 bases and the J segment 4 bases; nucleotides outside the gene matches: 12. The CDR3 consists of 16 residues. Per germline, CDR1 MNHEY and CDR2 SVGEGT. The CDR3 nucleotides read TGTGCCAGCAGCCTCTACCGACAGGGAAGAGGAAACACCATATATTTT. It codes for CASSLYRQGRGNTIYF.

CDR3 in amino acids: CASSPPPGPDYYEQYF. CDR3 bases: TGTGCCAGTAGTCCCCCACCCGGGCCCGACTACTACGAGCAGTACTTC. The chain employs TRBV19 and TRBJ2-7, with a tentative D call TRBD2 (5 bases). CDR1 is LNHDA, CDR2 SQIVND, per germline (reference sequence). Trimming took 5 bases from V and 3 from J, leaving 20 bases between them. This CDR3 region has 16 residues.

The rearrangement joins TRBV2 to TRBJ1-2, with D perhaps TRBD1 (6 bases). CDR1 SNHLY and CDR2 FYNNEI come from the germline V gene. Trimming removed 4 bases from V and 5 bases from J, with 11 bases in between. The CDR3 runs 13 residues. CDR3 in DNA: TGTGCCAGCAGTGTGGAAGGGGGATATGGCTACACCTTC. This encodes CASSVEGGYGYTF.

This clonotype has a count of ten or more. This chain joins TRBV24-1 and TRBJ2-5, with a tentative D call TRBD2 (6 bases). Germline V gene data show CDR1 as KGHDR and CDR2 as SFDVKD. This CDR3 spans 19 amino acids. V lost 4 bases to trimming and J lost 5 bases, with 28 bases between them. In DNA form, the CDR3 reads TGTGCCACCAGTGACCCAACCCGTGGGGGGAATAGCATAGAGGAGACCCAGTACTTC. The encoded protein is CATSDPTRGGNSIEETQYF.

This clonotype was recorded at least ten times. This may be a read error: a much more frequent sequence differs by one nucleotide. This sequence joins TRBV7-6 and TRBJ2-7, with 11 bases lining up with TRBD2. CDR1 is SGHVS and CDR2 is FNYEAQ in the germline V gene. This CDR3 comprises 16 residues. V lost 5 bases to trimming and J lost 6 bases; unmatched junction nucleotides: 12. The CDR3 here is CASSPPVLAGAVEQYF. CDR3 nucleotides: TGTGCCAGCAGCCCCCCGGTACTAGCGGGAGCGGTCGAGCAGTACTTC.